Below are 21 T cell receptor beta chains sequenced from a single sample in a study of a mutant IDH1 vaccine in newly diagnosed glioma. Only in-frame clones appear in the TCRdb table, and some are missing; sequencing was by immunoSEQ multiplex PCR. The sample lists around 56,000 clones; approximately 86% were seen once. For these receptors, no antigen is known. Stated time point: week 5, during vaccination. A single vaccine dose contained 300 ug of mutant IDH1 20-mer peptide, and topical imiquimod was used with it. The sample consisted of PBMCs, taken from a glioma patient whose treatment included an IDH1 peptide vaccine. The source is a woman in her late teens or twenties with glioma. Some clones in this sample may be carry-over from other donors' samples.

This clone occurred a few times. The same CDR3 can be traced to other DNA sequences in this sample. DNA of the CDR3: TGTGCCAGCAGCTCCGGAACAGCTTTCACCGGGGAGCTGTTTTTT. Its translation: CASSSGTAFTGELFF. This sequence joins TRBV5-4 and TRBJ2-2; no reliable D call. The V end lost 3 bases, the J end lost 4 bases, and 13 bases lay between the germline ends. CDR3 size: 15 residues. The germline V gene encodes CDR1 SGHNT and CDR2 YYREEE (reference sequence).

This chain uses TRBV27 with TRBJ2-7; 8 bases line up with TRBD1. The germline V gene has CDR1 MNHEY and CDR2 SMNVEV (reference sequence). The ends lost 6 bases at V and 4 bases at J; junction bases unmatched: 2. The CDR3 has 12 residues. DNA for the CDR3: TGTGCCAGCAGGCAGGGGGCTTACGAGCAGTACTTC. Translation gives CASRQGAYEQYF.

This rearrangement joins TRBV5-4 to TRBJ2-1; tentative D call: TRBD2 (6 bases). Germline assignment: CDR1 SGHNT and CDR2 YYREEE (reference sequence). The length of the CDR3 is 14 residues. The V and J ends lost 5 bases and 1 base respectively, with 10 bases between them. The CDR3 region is CASREEGSYNEQFF. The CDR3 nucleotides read TGTGCCAGCAGAGAGGAGGGGTCCTACAATGAGCAGTTCTTC.

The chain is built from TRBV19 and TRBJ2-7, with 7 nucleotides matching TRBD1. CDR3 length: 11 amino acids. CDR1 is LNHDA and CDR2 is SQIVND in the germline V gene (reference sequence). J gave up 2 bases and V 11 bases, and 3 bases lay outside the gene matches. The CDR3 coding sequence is TGTGCCGTCGGACAGGCCTACGAGCAGTACTTC. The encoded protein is CAVGQAYEQYF.

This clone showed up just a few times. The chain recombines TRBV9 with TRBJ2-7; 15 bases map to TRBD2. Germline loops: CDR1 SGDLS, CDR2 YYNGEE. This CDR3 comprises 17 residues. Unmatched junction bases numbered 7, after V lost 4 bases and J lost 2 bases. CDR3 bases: TGTGCCAGCAGCCCAGGGACTAGCGGGAGGCTCCCCTACGAGCAGTACTTC. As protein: CASSPGTSGRLPYEQYF.

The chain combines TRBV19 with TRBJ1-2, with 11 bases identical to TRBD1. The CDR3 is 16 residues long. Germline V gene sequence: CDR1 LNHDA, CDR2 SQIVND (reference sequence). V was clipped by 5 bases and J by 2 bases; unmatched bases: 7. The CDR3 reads CASSHIRTGGNYGYTF. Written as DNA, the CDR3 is TGTGCCAGTAGTCACATCCGGACAGGGGGCAACTATGGCTACACCTTC.

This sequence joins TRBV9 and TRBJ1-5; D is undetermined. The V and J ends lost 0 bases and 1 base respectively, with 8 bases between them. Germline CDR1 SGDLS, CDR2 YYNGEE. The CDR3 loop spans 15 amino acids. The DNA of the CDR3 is TGTGCCAGCAGCGTAGGCGGACGGAGCAATCAGCCCCAGCATTTT. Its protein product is CASSVGGRSNQPQHF.

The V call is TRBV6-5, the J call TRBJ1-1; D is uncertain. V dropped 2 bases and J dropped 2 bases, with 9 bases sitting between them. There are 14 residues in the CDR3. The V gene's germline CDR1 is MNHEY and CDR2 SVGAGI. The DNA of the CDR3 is TGTGCCAGCAGTTACCGGGAATCTAACACTGAAGCTTTCTTT. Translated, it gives CASSYRESNTEAFF.

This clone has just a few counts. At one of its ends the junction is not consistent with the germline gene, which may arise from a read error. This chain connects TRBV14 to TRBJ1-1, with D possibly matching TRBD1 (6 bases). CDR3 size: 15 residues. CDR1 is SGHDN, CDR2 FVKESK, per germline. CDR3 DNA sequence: TGTGCCAGCGGCCAAGCGGGACAACCGAACACTGAAGCTTTCTTT. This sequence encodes CASGQAGQPNTEAFF. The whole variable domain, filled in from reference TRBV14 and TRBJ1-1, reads EAGVTQFPSHSVIEKGQTVTLRCDPISGHDNLYWYRRVMGKEIKFLLHFVKESKQDESGMPNNRFLAERTGGTYSTLKVQPAELEDSGVYFCASGQAGQPNTEAFFGQGTRLTVV.

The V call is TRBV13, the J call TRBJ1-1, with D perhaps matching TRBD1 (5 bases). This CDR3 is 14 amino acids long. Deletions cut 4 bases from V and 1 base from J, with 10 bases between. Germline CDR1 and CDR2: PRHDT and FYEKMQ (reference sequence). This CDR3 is CASSSGGSNTEAFF. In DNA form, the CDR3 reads TGTGCCAGCAGCTCGGGGGGGTCGAACACTGAAGCTTTCTTT. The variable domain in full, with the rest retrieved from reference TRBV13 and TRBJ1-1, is AAGVIQSPRHLIKEKRETATLKCYPIPRHDTVYWYQQGPGQDPQFLISFYEKMQSDKGSIPDRFSAQQFSDYHSELNMSSLELGDSALYFCASSSGGSNTEAFFGQGTRLTVV.

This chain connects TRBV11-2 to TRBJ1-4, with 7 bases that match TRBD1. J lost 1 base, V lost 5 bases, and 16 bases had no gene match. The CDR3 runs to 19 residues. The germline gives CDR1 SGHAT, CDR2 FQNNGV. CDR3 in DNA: TGTGCCAGCAGCCTAACCTTCTTTACAGGGGTGCTAACTAATGAAAAACTGTTTTTT. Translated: CASSLTFFTGVLTNEKLFF.

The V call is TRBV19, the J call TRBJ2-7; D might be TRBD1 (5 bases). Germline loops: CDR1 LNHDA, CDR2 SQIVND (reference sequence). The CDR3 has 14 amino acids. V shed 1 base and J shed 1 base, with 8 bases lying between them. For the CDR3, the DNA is TGTGCCAGTAGTATAGCCCAGGGTTCCTACGAGCAGTACTTC. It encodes CASSIAQGSYEQYF. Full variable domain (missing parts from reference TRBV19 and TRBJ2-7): DGGITQSPKYLFRKEGQNVTLSCEQNLNHDAMYWYRQDPGQGLRLIYYSQIVNDFQKGDIAEGYSVSREKKESFPLTVTSAQKNPTAFYLCASSIAQGSYEQYFGPGTRLTVT.

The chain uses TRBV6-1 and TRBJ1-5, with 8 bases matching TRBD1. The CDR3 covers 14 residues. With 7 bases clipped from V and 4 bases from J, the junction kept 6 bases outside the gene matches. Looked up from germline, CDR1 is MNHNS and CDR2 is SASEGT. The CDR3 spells CASTPDRGNQPQHF. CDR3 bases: TGTGCCAGCACCCCCGACAGGGGTAATCAGCCCCAGCATTTT.

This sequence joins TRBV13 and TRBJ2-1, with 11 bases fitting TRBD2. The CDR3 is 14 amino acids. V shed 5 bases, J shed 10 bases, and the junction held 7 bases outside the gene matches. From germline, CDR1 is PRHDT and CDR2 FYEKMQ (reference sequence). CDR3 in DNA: TGTGCCAGCAGCGTGGGACTAGCGGAAAACGAGCAGTTCTTC. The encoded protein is CASSVGLAENEQFF. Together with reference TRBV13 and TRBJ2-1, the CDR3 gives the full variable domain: AAGVIQSPRHLIKEKRETATLKCYPIPRHDTVYWYQQGPGQDPQFLISFYEKMQSDKGSIPDRFSAQQFSDYHSELNMSSLELGDSALYFCASSVGLAENEQFFGPGTRLTVL.

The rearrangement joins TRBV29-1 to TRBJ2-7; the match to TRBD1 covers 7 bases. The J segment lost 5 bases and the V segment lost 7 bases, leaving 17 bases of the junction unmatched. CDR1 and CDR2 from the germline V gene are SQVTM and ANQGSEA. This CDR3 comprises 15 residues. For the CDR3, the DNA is TGCAGCGCTAGAGAAAGAGCAGGACAGGACCACGAGCAGTACTTC. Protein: CSARERAGQDHEQYF.

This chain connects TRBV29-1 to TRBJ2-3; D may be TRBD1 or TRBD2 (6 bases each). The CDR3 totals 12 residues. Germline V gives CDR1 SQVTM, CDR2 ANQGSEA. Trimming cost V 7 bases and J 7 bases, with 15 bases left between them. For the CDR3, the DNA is TGCAGCGGCCGGGGGCGAACGAATACGCAGTATTTT. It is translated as CSGRGRTNTQYF.

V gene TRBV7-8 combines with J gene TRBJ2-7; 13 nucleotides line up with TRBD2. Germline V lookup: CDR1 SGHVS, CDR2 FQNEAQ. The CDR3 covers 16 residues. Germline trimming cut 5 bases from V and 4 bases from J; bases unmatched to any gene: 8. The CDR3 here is CASSARTSGSRYEQYF. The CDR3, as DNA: TGTGCCAGCAGCGCTCGGACTAGCGGGAGTAGATACGAGCAGTACTTC.

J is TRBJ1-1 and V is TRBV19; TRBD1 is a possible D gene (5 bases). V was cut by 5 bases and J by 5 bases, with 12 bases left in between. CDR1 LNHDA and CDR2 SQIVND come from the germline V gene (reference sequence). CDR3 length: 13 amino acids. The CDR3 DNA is TGTGCCAGTAGTCCGCCAGGGAGGACTGAAGCTTTCTTT. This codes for CASSPPGRTEAFF.

The CDR3: CAWSGGAPGANEKLFF. The CDR3 nucleotides read TGTGCCTGGAGTGGAGGGGCCCCAGGGGCTAATGAAAAACTGTTTTTT. V gene TRBV30 combines with J gene TRBJ1-4, with a tentative D call TRBD1 (6 bases). V shed 1 base and J shed 3 bases, with 15 bases lying between them. Germline V CDR1 and CDR2: GTSNPN, SVGIG (reference sequence). CDR3 length: 16 residues.

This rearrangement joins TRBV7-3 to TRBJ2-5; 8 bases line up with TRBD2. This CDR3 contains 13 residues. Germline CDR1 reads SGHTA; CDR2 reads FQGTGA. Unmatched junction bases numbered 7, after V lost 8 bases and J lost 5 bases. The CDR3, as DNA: TGTGCCAGCTCTCGGGGGGGTACGGAGACCCAGTACTTC. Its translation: CASSRGGTETQYF.

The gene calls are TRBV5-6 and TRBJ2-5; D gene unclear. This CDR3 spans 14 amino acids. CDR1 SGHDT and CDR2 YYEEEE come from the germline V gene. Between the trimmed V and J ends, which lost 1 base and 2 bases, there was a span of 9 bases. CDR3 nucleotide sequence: TGTGCCAGCAGCTTGTTAGTGGAACAAGAGACCCAGTACTTC. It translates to CASSLLVEQETQYF.